The clone carrying this TCR beta chain turned up a few times. At one end the junction does not follow the germline gene, possibly because of a read error. The CDR3 contains 16 residues. CDR1 is SGHRS, CDR2 YFSETQ, per germline. The use of a sample-barcoded 5' primer and a J-beta primer mix characterized a second PCR of 7 to 11 cycles. All cDNA molecules were each tagged by a template-switch adaptor with 12 random nucleotides. TCRdb itself ran the 5' RACE reads through MiXCR, one entry per CDR3 protein. The repertoire holds 870,000 or so distinct CDR3 sequences, 29% seen once, with roughly 17% in the top ten. These data belong to a study of blood T cells in healthy people across ages. Overall study: About one barcoded TCR beta cDNA was captured per two T cells.

The clonotype originates from a woman older than 75 in good health. The material sequenced was blood. This chain uses TRBV5-1 with TRBJ1-6; TRBD1 is a possible D gene (5 bases). CDR3 DNA: TGCGCCAGCACCTTGGGTTCAGGGAACGAGAATTCACCCCTCCACTTT. This encodes CASTLGSGNENSPLHF.